This T cell receptor (beta chain) was identified in a study of T cells after yellow fever vaccination. Findings and limits, study-wide: Most primary-vaccination clones recurred post-booster (under 98% CD4, just over 85% CD8). Few clonotypes appeared in both CD4 and CD8 compartments.

This CDR3 spans 13 amino acids. Between the trimmed V and J ends, which lost 5 bases and 5 bases, there was a span of 12 bases. The 5'RACE template-switching step produced TCR cDNA and added a universal primer site and UMIs. TCRdb itself ran the 5' RACE reads through MiXCR, one entry per CDR3 protein. This sample has more than 300,000 distinct CDR3 sequences, with approximately 4.5% found just once. Ten or more counts support this clonotype. The antigen remains unidentified. The chain combines TRBV12-3 or TRBV12-4 with TRBJ1-1; no definite D call. The TCR comes from a man between 18 and 35 years old who received the YFV17D yellow fever vaccine. This specimen was PBMCs, taken 15 days after the yellow fever booster vaccination. The CDR3: CASSPRVGTEAFF. CDR3 bases: TGTGCCAGCAGTCCTCGAGTGGGGACTGAAGCTTTCTTT.